This TCR beta chain was identified during a study of blood T cell repertoires in COVID-19. As for the study in general: The United States, Italy and Spain were the sources of the acute and convalescent COVID-19 samples. PBMCs, B-cell-depleted T cells, or T cells were the source of the cDNA or gDNA that made up the material.

The germline V gene has CDR1 SGHVS and CDR2 FNYEAQ. The CDR3 consists of 16 residues. V was pared by 5 bases and J by 4 bases, with 10 bases of the junction left unmatched. Source study methods: Quantification of nucleated cells was approximated via reference gene primer amplification. Clones were sequenced by immunoSEQ multiplex PCR, and TCRdb holds only the in-frame ones, with some missing. D and trimming were read from the DNA, whereas the V and J calls and clone size are those reported in that table. The sample has roughly 700,000 clones, about 90% seen once. Source material: peripheral blood. The source is a woman between 18 and 29 years old with acute or convalescent COVID-19. The V call is TRBV7-6, the J call TRBJ1-3; TRBD1 agrees at 8 bases. CDR3 nucleotide sequence: TGTGCCAGCAGCCCCCACCCGACAGGGGAAGGAAACACCATATATTTT. Its translation: CASSPHPTGEGNTIYF.